Following are 28 T cell receptor beta chains from one sample sequenced in a study of cytomegalovirus exposure and HLA in healthy donors. Use of 60 Vbeta and 13 Jbeta primers characterized the PCR. Profiled with immunoSEQ multiplex PCR; TCRdb holds only in-frame clones, not every one. This sample has 150,000 or so clones, with approximately 80% found just once. Sequenced material: PBMCs. The receptors originated from a woman aged 40-49 years in good health and CMV-seronegative.

The genes are TRBV5-6 and TRBJ2-5; 7 bases align to TRBD1. The germline CDR1 and CDR2 sequences are SGHDT and YYEEEE. CDR3 size: 14 residues. The ends lost 0 bases at V and 2 bases at J; junction bases unmatched: 1. In DNA form, the CDR3 reads TGTGCCAGCAGCTTGGGCAGGGGGCAAGAGACCCAGTACTTC. Translating gives CASSLGRGQETQYF.

This clone has only one observation. The chain has TRBV28 and TRBJ2-5; TRBD2 might be the D (5 bases). There are 13 residues in the CDR3. CDR1 and CDR2 (germline): MDHEN, SYDVKM. V shed 10 bases and J shed 5 bases, with 17 bases lying between them. The CDR3 region is CATTPDWKETQYF. CDR3 in DNA: TGTGCCACCACGCCGGACTGGAAGGAGACCCAGTACTTC.

V and J are TRBV9 and TRBJ2-1, with 10 bases aligning to TRBD1. The V gene's germline CDR1 is SGDLS and CDR2 YYNGEE. Losses at the gene ends were 4 bases for V and 6 bases for J; bases not matched to a gene: 10. The CDR3 is made up of 16 amino acids. Written as DNA, the CDR3 is TGTGCCAGCAGCCAAACCCGGGACAGGGGAAGCAATGAGCAGTTCTTC. Encoded protein: CASSQTRDRGSNEQFF. Variable domain in full (rest from reference TRBV9 and TRBJ2-1): DSGVTQTPKHLITATGQRVTLRCSPRSGDLSVYWYQQSLDQGLQFLIQYYNGEERAKGNILERFSAQQFPDLHSELNLSSLELGDSALYFCASSQTRDRGSNEQFFGPGTRLTVL.

This clone was observed a handful of times. The chain couples TRBV29-1 to TRBJ2-3; D is possibly TRBD2 (5 bases). The CDR3 totals 15 residues. V shed 5 bases and J shed 0 bases, with 15 bases lying between them. From germline, CDR1 is SQVTM and CDR2 ANQGSEA. The chain's CDR3 is CSVLGWRASTDTQYF. CDR3 coding DNA: TGCAGCGTTTTAGGGTGGCGGGCTAGCACAGATACGCAGTATTTT.

The CDR3 sequence is CASSPNHRRYEGAFF. The CDR3 bases are TGTGCCAGCAGTCCCAATCATAGACGGTACGAGGGAGCTTTCTTT. The V gene is TRBV7-9, the J gene TRBJ1-1; D is ambiguous. The CDR3 is made up of 15 amino acids. Germline CDR1 reads SEHNR; CDR2 reads FQNEAQ (reference sequence). With 6 bases removed from V and 10 bases from J, the gap between germline ends came to 24 bases.

This clone has a handful of counts. The genes are TRBV4-3 and TRBJ2-2; 12 bases are shared with TRBD2. V was clipped by 2 bases and J by 6 bases; unmatched bases: 4. Germline V gene data show CDR1 as LGHNA and CDR2 as YSLEER. The CDR3 is made up of 16 amino acids. This CDR3 is CASSQRLAGVPGELFF. CDR3 DNA: TGCGCCAGCAGCCAAAGACTAGCGGGAGTCCCCGGGGAGCTGTTTTTT.

V is TRBV5-4 and J is TRBJ2-7; 7 bases align to TRBD2. V shed 0 bases and J 1 base; nucleotides not matched to a gene: 4. Germline CDR1 reads SGHNT; CDR2 reads YYREEE (reference sequence). The CDR3 spans 15 residues. CDR3: CASSLGGSPSYEQYF. CDR3 nucleotide sequence: TGTGCCAGCAGCTTGGGCGGGAGTCCGTCCTACGAGCAGTACTTC.

V and J are TRBV9 and TRBJ2-3; 9 nucleotides match TRBD2. The CDR3 is made up of 16 amino acids. The junction had 9 bases not matched to a gene; V was cut back by 1 base and J by 6 bases. The germline V gene has CDR1 SGDLS and CDR2 YYNGEE. The CDR3 is CASSVLSRAGGDTQYF. CDR3 in DNA: TGTGCCAGCAGCGTATTATCTAGGGCGGGAGGGGATACGCAGTATTTT.

CDR3 sequence (DNA): TGTGCCAGCAGGACTCTAGACCGGAGCACCGGGGAGCTGTTTTTT. Translated, it gives CASRTLDRSTGELFF. The chain joins TRBV6-5 to TRBJ2-2; D gene unclear. The germline gives CDR1 MNHEY, CDR2 SVGAGI. The CDR3 extends over 15 amino acids. Deletions cut 6 bases from V and 4 bases from J, with 15 bases between.

The chain carries TRBV6-1 and TRBJ2-7; TRBD1 agrees at 7 bases. The V gene end was trimmed by 5 bases and the J gene end by 6 bases; junction bases not matched to a gene: 4. The V gene's germline CDR1 is MNHNS and CDR2 SASEGT. The CDR3 length is 12 residues. CDR3 sequence: CASSRQGIEQYF. CDR3 bases: TGTGCCAGCAGTCGACAGGGAATCGAGCAGTACTTC.

A single count supports this clone. The rearrangement uses TRBV4-3 and TRBJ1-4, with 8 bases identical to TRBD1. V lost 4 bases, J lost 8 bases, and 6 bases stayed unmatched. The CDR3 consists of 14 residues. Germline-derived CDR1 and CDR2 are LGHNA and YSLEER. CDR3 sequence (DNA): TGCGCCAGCAGCCGCACACAGGGGGGCGAAAAACTGTTTTTT. It codes for CASSRTQGGEKLFF.

V is TRBV7-8 and J is TRBJ2-6; D gene ambiguous. V was shortened by 5 bases and J by 0 bases, with 5 bases between the two germline ends. Looked up from germline, CDR1 is SGHVS and CDR2 is FQNEAQ. This CDR3 spans 14 amino acids. The DNA for the CDR3 is TGTGCCAGCAGCCCAGTCTCTGGGGCCAACGTCCTGACTTTC. Translating it yields CASSPVSGANVLTF.

The rearrangement links TRBV30 to TRBJ1-6; 7 nucleotides match TRBD1. Germline loops: CDR1 GTSNPN, CDR2 SVGIG (reference sequence). The CDR3 has 14 residues. V shed 4 bases, J shed 7 bases, and the junction held 7 bases outside the gene matches. Here the CDR3 reads CAWNQGQPNSPLHF. The DNA of the CDR3 is TGTGCCTGGAACCAGGGACAGCCGAATTCACCCCTCCACTTT. The entire variable domain, with the rest obtained from reference TRBV30 and TRBJ1-6, is as follows: SQTIHQWPATLVQPVGSPLSLECTVEGTSNPNLYWYRQAAGRGLQLLFYSVGIGQISSEVPQNLSASRPQDRQFILSSKKLLLSDSGFYLCAWNQGQPNSPLHFGNGTRLTVT.

The CDR3 is CASSLDPTGPILFF. CDR3 coding DNA: TGTGCCAGCAGCTTAGATCCGACAGGCCCCATCCTGTTTTTT. This rearrangement joins TRBV11-2 to TRBJ1-4; possible D gene TRBD1, 6 bases. Looked up from germline, CDR1 is SGHAT and CDR2 is FQNNGV. Trimming removed 0 bases at V and 14 bases at J, with 16 bases between. The CDR3 extends over 14 amino acids.

The chain links TRBV19 to TRBJ2-3; D may be TRBD2 (5 bases). V dropped 4 bases and J dropped 2 bases, with 10 bases sitting between them. This CDR3 has 14 residues. CDR1 is LNHDA and CDR2 is SQIVND in the germline V gene (reference sequence). In DNA form, the CDR3 reads TGTGCCAGTAGTAAACGGGAATACACAGATACGCAGTATTTT. Protein product: CASSKREYTDTQYF.

Only a few counts were recorded for this clone. This rearrangement joins TRBV28 to TRBJ1-5, with 8 nucleotides matching TRBD1. V lost 5 bases, J lost 6 bases, and 9 bases stayed unmatched. CDR3 length: 15 amino acids. Germline CDR1 reads MDHEN; CDR2 reads SYDVKM. DNA of the CDR3: TGTGCCAGCAGTGAGAGACAGGGGAAGGGTCAGCCCCAGCATTTT. Amino acids: CASSERQGKGQPQHF.

The chain links TRBV4-3 to TRBJ1-2; a possible D gene is TRBD1 (5 bases). The CDR3 sequence is 18 residues long. V was clipped by 0 bases and J by 5 bases, with 22 bases between them. CDR1 LGHNA and CDR2 YSLEER come from the germline V gene. CDR3 coding DNA: TGCGCCAGCAGCCAAGATCCGACGGGGGTCCCTCCCAAGTATGGCTACACCTTC. This encodes CASSQDPTGVPPKYGYTF.

The rearrangement links TRBV4-3 to TRBJ2-1, with D unresolved. V gave up 0 bases and J gave up 5 bases, with 5 bases separating them. From germline, CDR1 is LGHNA and CDR2 YSLEER. This CDR3 region has 13 residues. CDR3 amino acids: CASSQDVDNEQFF. CDR3 sequence (DNA): TGCGCCAGCAGCCAAGACGTTGACAATGAGCAGTTCTTC.

This clone was counted between two and nine times. The rearrangement links TRBV7-9 to TRBJ1-4, with D perhaps matching TRBD1 (5 bases). Trimming left V 6 bases short and J 13 bases short, with 15 bases between. CDR3 length: 12 residues. Germline CDR1 SEHNR, CDR2 FQNEAQ (reference sequence). The CDR3 DNA sequence: TGTGCCAGCAGACGGGGTTCGGGGGGACTGTTTTTT. Its protein is CASRRGSGGLFF.

V gene TRBV7-9 combines with J gene TRBJ1-6; D not certain. The CDR3 spans 16 residues. V was trimmed by 4 bases and J by 3 bases, leaving 13 bases between them. In germline, CDR1 is SEHNR, CDR2 FQNEAQ (reference sequence). In DNA, the CDR3 is TGTGCCAGCAGCTCGGAGCTTACCAACTATAATTCACCCCTCCACTTT. Residues: CASSSELTNYNSPLHF.

This clone was observed a single time. This chain connects TRBV4-3 to TRBJ1-6, with 8 bases that match TRBD1. The CDR3 is 16 residues long. Germline trimming cut 1 base from V and 8 bases from J; bases unmatched to any gene: 7. Germline CDR1 and CDR2: LGHNA and YSLEER. The CDR3 is CASSQAIIQGDSPLHF. CDR3 coding DNA: TGCGCCAGCAGCCAAGCTATTATACAGGGGGATTCACCCCTCCACTTT.

This clone has a handful of counts. The gene calls are TRBV21-1 and TRBJ2-3; TRBD2, the table's D call, lacks a check against the DNA. TRBV21-1 is a pseudogene locus. The CDR3 has 15 amino acids. The CDR3 here is CASSRPSGRTDTQYF. CDR3 nucleotides: TGTGCCAGCAGCCGACCTAGCGGGAGGACAGATACGCAGTATTTT.

The CDR3 sequence: CASSYLGDGKNIQYF. The CDR3 region has the DNA TGTGCCAGCAGTTACTTGGGCGACGGCAAAAACATTCAGTACTTC. The V gene is TRBV6-5, the J gene TRBJ2-4; D not certain. Germline lookup yields CDR1 MNHEY and CDR2 SVGAGI. The CDR3 runs 15 residues. V was trimmed by 1 base and J by 3 bases, leaving 10 bases between them.

This sequence joins TRBV14 and TRBJ1-5; 11 bases align to TRBD1. The CDR3 consists of 16 residues. The V gene's germline CDR1 is SGHDN and CDR2 FVKESK. V lost 4 bases to trimming and J lost 7 bases; unmatched junction nucleotides: 9. CDR3 nucleotide sequence: TGTGCCAGCAGCCCTTGGACAGGGGGCGCGGGGCAGCCCCAGCATTTT. It specifies CASSPWTGGAGQPQHF.

The chain couples TRBV7-2 to TRBJ1-1; D unresolved. CDR3 size: 13 residues. The germline CDR1 and CDR2 sequences are SGHTA and FQGNSA. V was shortened by 7 bases and J by 5 bases, with 14 bases between the two germline ends. CDR3 nucleotides: TGTGCCAGCACGAAGAGCCGAACGACTGAAGCTTTCTTT. This sequence encodes CASTKSRTTEAFF.

The chain carries TRBV5-1 and TRBJ2-7; no clear D. The V end lost 3 bases, the J end lost 0 bases, and 7 bases lay between the germline ends. Germline-derived CDR1 and CDR2 are SGHRS and YFSETQ. CDR3 length: 13 residues. This chain's CDR3 is CASSSLNSYEQYF. The DNA for the CDR3 is TGCGCCAGCAGCTCCCTAAACTCCTACGAGCAGTACTTC.

The gene calls are TRBV7-9 and TRBJ2-1, with 10 bases matching TRBD2. This CDR3 has 16 residues. The V gene end was trimmed by 5 bases and the J gene end by 5 bases; junction bases not matched to a gene: 9. Germline loops: CDR1 SEHNR, CDR2 FQNEAQ (reference sequence). This CDR3 is CASSANSGRGHNEQFF. The CDR3 nucleotides read TGTGCCAGCAGCGCGAACAGCGGGAGGGGCCACAATGAGCAGTTCTTC.

The chain uses TRBV2 and TRBJ1-2; TRBD1 aligns across 7 bases. V dropped 6 bases and J dropped 4; count of bases not matched to a gene: 14. Germline loops: CDR1 SNHLY, CDR2 FYNNEI. The CDR3 runs 16 residues. For the CDR3, the DNA is TGTGCCAGCAGGGGGTGGACAGGAGGGGGCCTCTATGGCTACACCTTC. Encoded protein: CASRGWTGGGLYGYTF.